Given below is one T cell receptor beta chain in context. V shed 4 bases and J shed 0 bases, with 6 bases lying between them. Germline V CDR1 and CDR2: MNHEY, SVGEGT. This CDR3 is built from 13 residues. The TCR beta repertoire was assessed by survey-level immunoSEQ sequencing. The repertoire was sequenced with immunoSEQ multiplex PCR; TCRdb's copy has only in-frame clones and lacks some. The sample lists some 70,000 clones; roughly 95% were seen once. The sample taken for sequencing was PBMCs. The sequence was obtained from a man aged 35-49 years with rheumatoid arthritis. V is TRBV6-2 or TRBV6-3 and J is TRBJ1-2; D unclear. The CDR3 loop is CASSSITNYGYTF. The CDR3 DNA follows: TGTGCCAGCAGTTCGATTACTAACTATGGCTACACCTTC.